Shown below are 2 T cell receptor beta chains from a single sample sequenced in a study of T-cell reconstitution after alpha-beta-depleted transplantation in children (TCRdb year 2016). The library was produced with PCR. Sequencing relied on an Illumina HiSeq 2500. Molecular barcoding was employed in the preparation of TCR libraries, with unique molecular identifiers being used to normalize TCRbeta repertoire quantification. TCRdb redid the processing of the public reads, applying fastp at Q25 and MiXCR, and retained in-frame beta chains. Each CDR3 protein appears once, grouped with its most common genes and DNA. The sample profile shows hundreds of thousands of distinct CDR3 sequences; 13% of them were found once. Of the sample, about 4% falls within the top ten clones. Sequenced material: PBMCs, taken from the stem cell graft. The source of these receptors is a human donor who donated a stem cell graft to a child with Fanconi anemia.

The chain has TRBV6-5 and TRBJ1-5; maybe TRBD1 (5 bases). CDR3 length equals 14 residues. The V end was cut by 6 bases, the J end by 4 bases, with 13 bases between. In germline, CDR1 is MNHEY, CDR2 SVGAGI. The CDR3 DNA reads TGTGCCAGCAGCCATGGGACGGTTAATCAGCCCCAGCATTTT. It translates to CASSHGTVNQPQHF.

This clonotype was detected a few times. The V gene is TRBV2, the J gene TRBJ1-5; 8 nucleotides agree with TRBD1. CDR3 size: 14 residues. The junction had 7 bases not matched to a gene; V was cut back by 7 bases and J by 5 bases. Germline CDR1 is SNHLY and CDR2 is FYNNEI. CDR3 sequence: CASTWTGRDQPQHF. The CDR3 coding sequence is TGTGCCAGCACCTGGACAGGGCGAGATCAGCCCCAGCATTTT.